The sequence of this T cell receptor (beta chain) was determined in a study of blood T cell repertoires in COVID-19. For the study at large: The study drew acute and convalescent COVID-19 samples from the United States, Italy and Spain. PBMCs, B-cell-depleted T cells, or T cells were the source of the cDNA or gDNA that made up the material.

As handled by the study authors: Amplification of reference gene primers provided the estimated nucleated cell counts. Using immunoSEQ multiplex PCR, the repertoire was profiled, and TCRdb retains in-frame clones only, with some absent. That table furnishes V, J and clone size, whereas the DNA furnished D and trimming. The table has about 49,000 clones, approximately 80% seen once; the top ten hold less than 3%. Germline CDR1 reads KGHSH; CDR2 reads LQKENI. The V and J ends lost 2 bases and 5 bases, in that order; junction bases with no gene match: 5. The CDR3 is 15 residues long. The TCR sequence derives from a woman aged 60-75 years with acute or convalescent COVID-19. The rearrangement joins TRBV18 to TRBJ1-1, with TRBD1 identical over 10 bases. The sequencing input was peripheral blood. Written as DNA, the CDR3 is TGTGCCAGCTCACCAGGGACAGGGGTATTGACTGAAGCTTTCTTT. Translated: CASSPGTGVLTEAFF.